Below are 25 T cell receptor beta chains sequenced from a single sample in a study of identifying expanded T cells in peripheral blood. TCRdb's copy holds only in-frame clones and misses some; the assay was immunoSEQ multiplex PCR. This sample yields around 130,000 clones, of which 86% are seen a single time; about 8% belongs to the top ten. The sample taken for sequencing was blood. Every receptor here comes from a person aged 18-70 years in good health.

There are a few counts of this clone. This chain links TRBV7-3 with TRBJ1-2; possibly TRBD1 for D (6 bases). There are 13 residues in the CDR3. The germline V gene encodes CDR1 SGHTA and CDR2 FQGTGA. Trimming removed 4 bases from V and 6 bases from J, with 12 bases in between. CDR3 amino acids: CASSSQGWNGYTF. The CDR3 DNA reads TGTGCCAGCAGCTCCCAGGGGTGGAATGGCTACACCTTC.

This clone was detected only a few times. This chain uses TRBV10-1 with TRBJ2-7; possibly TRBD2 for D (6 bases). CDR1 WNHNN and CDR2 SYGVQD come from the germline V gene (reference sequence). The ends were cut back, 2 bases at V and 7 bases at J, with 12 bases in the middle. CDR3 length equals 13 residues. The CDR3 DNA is TGCGCCAGCAGTGAGAATGAGGGAGGAGAGCAGTACTTC. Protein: CASSENEGGEQYF.

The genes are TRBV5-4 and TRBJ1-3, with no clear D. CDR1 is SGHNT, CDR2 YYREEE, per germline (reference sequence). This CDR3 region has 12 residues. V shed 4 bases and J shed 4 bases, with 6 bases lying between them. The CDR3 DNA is TGTGCCAGCAGCAACCCCGGAAACACCATATATTTT. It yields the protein CASSNPGNTIYF.

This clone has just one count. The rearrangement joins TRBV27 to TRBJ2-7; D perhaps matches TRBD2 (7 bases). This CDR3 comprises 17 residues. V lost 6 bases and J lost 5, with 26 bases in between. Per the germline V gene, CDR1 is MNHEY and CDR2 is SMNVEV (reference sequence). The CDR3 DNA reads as TGTGCCAGCAGGTACAGGGTAGACAGCGGGAACCACCACGAGCAGTACTTC. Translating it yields CASRYRVDSGNHHEQYF.

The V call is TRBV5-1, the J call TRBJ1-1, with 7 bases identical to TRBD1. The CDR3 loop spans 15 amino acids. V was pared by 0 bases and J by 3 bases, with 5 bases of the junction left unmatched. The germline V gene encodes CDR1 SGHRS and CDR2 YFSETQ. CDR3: CASSLAIDRDTEAFF. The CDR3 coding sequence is TGCGCCAGCAGCTTGGCCATAGACAGGGACACTGAAGCTTTCTTT.

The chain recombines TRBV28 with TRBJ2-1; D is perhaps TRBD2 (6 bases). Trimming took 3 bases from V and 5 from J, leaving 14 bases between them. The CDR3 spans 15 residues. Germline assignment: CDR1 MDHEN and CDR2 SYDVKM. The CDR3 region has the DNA TGTGCCAGCAGTTTGGCGGGGACGGAGAACAATGAGCAGTTCTTC. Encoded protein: CASSLAGTENNEQFF.

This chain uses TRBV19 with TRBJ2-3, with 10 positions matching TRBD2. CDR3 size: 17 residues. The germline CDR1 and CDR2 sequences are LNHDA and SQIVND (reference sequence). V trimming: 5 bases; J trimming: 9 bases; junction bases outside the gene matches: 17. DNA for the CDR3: TGTGCCAGTAGTCCTAAGGGGAAGCGGGAGGGTTTCGGGACGCAGTATTTT. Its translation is CASSPKGKREGFGTQYF.

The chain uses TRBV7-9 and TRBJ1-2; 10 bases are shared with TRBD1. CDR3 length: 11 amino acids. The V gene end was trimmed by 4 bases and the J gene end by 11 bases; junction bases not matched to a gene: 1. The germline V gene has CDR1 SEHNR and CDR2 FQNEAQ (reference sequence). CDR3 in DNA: TGTGCCAGCAGCTCGGACAGGGGGTACACCTTC. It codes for CASSSDRGYTF.

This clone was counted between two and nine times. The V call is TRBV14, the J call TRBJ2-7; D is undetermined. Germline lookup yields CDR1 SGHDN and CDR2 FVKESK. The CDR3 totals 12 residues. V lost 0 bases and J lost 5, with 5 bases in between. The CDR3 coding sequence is TGTGCCAGCAGCCAAGATGGGAACGAGCAGTACTTC. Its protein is CASSQDGNEQYF.

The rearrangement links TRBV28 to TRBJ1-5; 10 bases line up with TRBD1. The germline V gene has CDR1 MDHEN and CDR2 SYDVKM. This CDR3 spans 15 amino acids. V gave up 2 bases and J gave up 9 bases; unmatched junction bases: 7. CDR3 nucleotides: TGTGCCAGCAGTTTAGGCGGGACAGGGGAACCGCCCCAGCATTTT. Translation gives CASSLGGTGEPPQHF.

DNA of the CDR3: TGTGCCAGCAGCTTTGACGGGAAGAACACTGAAGCTTTCTTT. The encoded protein is CASSFDGKNTEAFF. The chain links TRBV7-2 to TRBJ1-1; no firm D call. Trimming stripped 3 bases from V and 1 base from J, with 9 bases between. Germline CDR1 reads SGHTA; CDR2 reads FQGNSA. The CDR3 sequence is 14 residues long.

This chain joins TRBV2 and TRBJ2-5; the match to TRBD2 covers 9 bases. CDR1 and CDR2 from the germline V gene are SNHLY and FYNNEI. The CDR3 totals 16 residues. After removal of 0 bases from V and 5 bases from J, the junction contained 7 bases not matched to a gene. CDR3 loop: CASSEAELAGLETQYF. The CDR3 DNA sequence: TGTGCCAGCAGTGAAGCGGAACTAGCGGGTTTGGAGACCCAGTACTTC.

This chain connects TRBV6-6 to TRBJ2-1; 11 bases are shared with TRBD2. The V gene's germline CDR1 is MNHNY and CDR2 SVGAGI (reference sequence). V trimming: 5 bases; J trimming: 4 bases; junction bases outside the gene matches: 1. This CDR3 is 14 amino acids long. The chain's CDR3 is CASSRLAGYNEQFF. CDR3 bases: TGTGCCAGCAGTAGACTAGCGGGATACAATGAGCAGTTCTTC.

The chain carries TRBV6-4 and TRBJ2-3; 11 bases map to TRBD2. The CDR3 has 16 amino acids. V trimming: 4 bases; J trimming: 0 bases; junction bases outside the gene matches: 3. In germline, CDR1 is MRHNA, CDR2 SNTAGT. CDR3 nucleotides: TGTGCCAGCAGTGTGTTAGCGGGAGGGAGCACAGATACGCAGTATTTT. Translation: CASSVLAGGSTDTQYF.

The CDR3 sequence: CASTWGGAGTDTQYF. The DNA for the CDR3 is TGTGCCAGCACCTGGGGGGGGGCTGGCACAGATACGCAGTATTTT. The chain uses TRBV7-9 and TRBJ2-3, with D perhaps matching TRBD2 (7 bases). Germline assignment: CDR1 SEHNR and CDR2 FQNEAQ (reference sequence). This CDR3 is built from 15 residues. V was clipped by 7 bases and J by 1 base, with 15 bases between them. Complete variable domain (other parts from reference TRBV7-9 and TRBJ2-3): DTGVSQNPRHKITKRGQNVTFRCDPISEHNRLYWYRQTLGQGPEFLTYFQNEAQLEKSRLLSDRFSAERPKGSFSTLEIQRTEQGDSAMYLCASTWGGAGTDTQYFGPGTRLTVL.

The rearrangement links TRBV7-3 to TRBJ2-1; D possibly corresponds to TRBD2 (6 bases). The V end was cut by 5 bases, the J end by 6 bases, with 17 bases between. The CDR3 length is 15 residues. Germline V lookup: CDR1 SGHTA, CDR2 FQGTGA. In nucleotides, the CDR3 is TGTGCCAGCAGCCACTTAGGTTCCGGGGGCAATGAGCAGTTCTTC. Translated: CASSHLGSGGNEQFF.

The CDR3 protein is CASSLGGHNSGGANVLTF. CDR3 sequence (DNA): TGTGCCAGCAGTTTAGGAGGACATAACTCTGGGGGGGCCAACGTCCTGACTTTC. This chain joins TRBV28 and TRBJ2-6, with D tentatively TRBD1 or TRBD2 (5 bases each). The CDR3 contains 18 residues. CDR1 MDHEN and CDR2 SYDVKM come from the germline V gene. With 2 bases removed from V and 4 bases from J, the gap between germline ends came to 18 bases.

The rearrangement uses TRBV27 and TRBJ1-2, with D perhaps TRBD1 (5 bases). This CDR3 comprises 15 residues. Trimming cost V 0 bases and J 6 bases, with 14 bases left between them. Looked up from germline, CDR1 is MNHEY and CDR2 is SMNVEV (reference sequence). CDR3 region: CASSLSRGGGNGYTF. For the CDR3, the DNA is TGTGCCAGCAGTTTATCGCGGGGGGGAGGCAATGGCTACACCTTC.

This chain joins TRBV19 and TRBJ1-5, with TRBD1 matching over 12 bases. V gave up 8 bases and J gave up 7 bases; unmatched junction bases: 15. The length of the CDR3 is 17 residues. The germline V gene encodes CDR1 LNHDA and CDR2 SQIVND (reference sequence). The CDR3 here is CASEEGQGASPGQPQHF. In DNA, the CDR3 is TGTGCCAGTGAGGAGGGACAGGGGGCCTCTCCCGGACAGCCCCAGCATTTT. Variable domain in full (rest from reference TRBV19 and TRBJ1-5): DGGITQSPKYLFRKEGQNVTLSCEQNLNHDAMYWYRQDPGQGLRLIYYSQIVNDFQKGDIAEGYSVSREKKESFPLTVTSAQKNPTAFYLCASEEGQGASPGQPQHFGDGTRLSIL.

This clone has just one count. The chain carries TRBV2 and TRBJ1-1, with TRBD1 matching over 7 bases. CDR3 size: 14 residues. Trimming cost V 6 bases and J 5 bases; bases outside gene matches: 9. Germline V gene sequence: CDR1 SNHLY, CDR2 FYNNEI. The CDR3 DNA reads TGTGCCAGCAGCAGCACAGGGGATAGGACTGAAGCTTTCTTT. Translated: CASSSTGDRTEAFF.

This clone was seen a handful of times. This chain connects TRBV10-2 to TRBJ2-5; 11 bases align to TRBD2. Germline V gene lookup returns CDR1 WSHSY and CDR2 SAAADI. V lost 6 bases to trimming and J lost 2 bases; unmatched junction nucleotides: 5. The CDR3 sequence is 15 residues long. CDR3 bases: TGCGCCAGCAGCCGACTAGCGGGGATTCAAGAGACCCAGTACTTC. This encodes CASSRLAGIQETQYF.

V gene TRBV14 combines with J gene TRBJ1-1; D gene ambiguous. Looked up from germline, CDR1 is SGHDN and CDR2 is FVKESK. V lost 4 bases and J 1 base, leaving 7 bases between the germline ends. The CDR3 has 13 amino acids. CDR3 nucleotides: TGTGCCAGCAGCCCTACAAGGAACACTGAAGCTTTCTTT. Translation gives CASSPTRNTEAFF. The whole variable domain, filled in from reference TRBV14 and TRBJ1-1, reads EAGVTQFPSHSVIEKGQTVTLRCDPISGHDNLYWYRRVMGKEIKFLLHFVKESKQDESGMPNNRFLAERTGGTYSTLKVQPAELEDSGVYFCASSPTRNTEAFFGQGTRLTVV.

CDR3 in DNA: TGTGCCAGCTCACCGAACCAGGGAGAAGCTTTCTTT. Amino acid sequence: CASSPNQGEAFF. This chain links TRBV18 with TRBJ1-1; D is perhaps TRBD1 (5 bases). Germline V gene sequence: CDR1 KGHSH, CDR2 LQKENI. The CDR3 is 12 residues long. V was shortened by 3 bases and J by 8 bases, with 10 bases between the two germline ends.

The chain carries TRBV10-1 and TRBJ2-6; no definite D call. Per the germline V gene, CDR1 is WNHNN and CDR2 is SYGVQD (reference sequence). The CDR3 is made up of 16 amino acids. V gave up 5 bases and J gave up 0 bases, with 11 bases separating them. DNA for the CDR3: TGCGCCAGCAGTTTCCCTTACTGCTCTGGGGCCAACGTCCTGACTTTC. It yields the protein CASSFPYCSGANVLTF.

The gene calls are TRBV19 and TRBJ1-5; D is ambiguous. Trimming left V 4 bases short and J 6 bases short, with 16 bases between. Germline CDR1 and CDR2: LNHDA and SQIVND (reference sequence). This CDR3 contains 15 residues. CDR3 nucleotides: TGTGCCAGTAGTACCGGCCGGCCTCTGGGTCAGCCCCAGCATTTT. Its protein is CASSTGRPLGQPQHF.